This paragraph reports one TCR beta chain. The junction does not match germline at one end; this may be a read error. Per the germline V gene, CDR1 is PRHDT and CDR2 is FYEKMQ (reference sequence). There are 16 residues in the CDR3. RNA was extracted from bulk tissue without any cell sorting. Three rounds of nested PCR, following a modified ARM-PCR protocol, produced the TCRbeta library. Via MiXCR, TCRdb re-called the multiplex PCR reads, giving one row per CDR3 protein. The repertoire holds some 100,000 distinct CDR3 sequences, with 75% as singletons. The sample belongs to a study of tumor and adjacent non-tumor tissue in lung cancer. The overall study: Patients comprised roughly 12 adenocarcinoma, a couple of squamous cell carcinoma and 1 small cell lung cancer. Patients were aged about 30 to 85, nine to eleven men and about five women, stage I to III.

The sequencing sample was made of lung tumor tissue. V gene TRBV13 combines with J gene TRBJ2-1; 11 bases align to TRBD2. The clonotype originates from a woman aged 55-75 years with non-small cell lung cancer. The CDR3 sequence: CANSLYSGGGYNEQFF. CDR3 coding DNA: TGTGCCAACAGCTTATATAGCGGGGGGGGGTACAATGAGCAGTTCTTC. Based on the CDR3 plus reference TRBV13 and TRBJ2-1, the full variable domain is AAGVIQSPRHLIKEKRETATLKCYPIPRHDTVYWYQQGPGQDPQFLISFYEKMQSDKGSIPDRFSAQQFSDYHSELNMSSLELGDSALYFCANSLYSGGGYNEQFFGPGTRLTVL.